The entry below describes one T cell receptor beta chain. No antigen is known for it. No much larger clone exists at a distance of one base, and base qualities are not known. This sample was included in a study of blood T cell repertoires in COVID-19 (TCRdb year 2020). Notes on the research overall: The collaborator samples originated in the United States, Italy and Spain and spanned the acute and convalescent phases of COVID-19. The prospective study material was composed of cDNA or gDNA derived from T cells, B-cell-depleted T cells, or PBMCs. Subjects who had been exposed to COVID-19, were actively infected with it, or had recovered from it provided the deeply sampled blood TCRbeta repertoires that made up the dataset. The repertoires were released in a freely available public database intended as a resource for research on the immune response to SARS-CoV-2. Samples came from the ongoing ImmuneRACE study (first 160 participants) plus 1,254 subjects from 6 global collaborators. Nearly every sample came with metadata listing a de-identified subject ID, COVID-19 status, age in years and sex. HLA class I and class II types, where available, came from metadata supplied by the sample provider rather than from assay-based typing. General conclusions and limits of the study: The amount of clinical and demographic metadata varied by source and participant and was provided uncurated.

Each collaborating institution followed its own protocols to collect whole blood in K2EDTA tubes. For TCRbeta analysis, collaborator samples were shipped as frozen whole blood, as isolated PBMCs, or as DNA extracted from either sample type. TCRbeta CDR3 regions were amplified from genomic DNA using the immunoSEQ Assay, a bias-controlled multiplex PCR. As for the authors' bioinformatics: The number of nucleated cells in each sample was estimated by amplification of reference gene primers within the assay. To quantify the absolute abundance of each unique TCRbeta CDR3 rearrangement, sequence reads were collapsed and filtered. For each sample, productive Simpson clonality was calculated as the square root of Simpson's diversity index over productive rearrangements. Drawn from immuneACCESS, this table holds only the in-frame rearrangements with V and J called that TCRdb kept. Clones are partly lost; checked studies trace under half to an unresolved V gene and leave the rest unexplained. D and trimming were read from the DNA, whereas the V and J calls and clone size are those reported in that table. A total of about 140,000 clones appear in this sample, around nine tenths of them only once. The ten biggest clones cover about 11% of the sample.

According to the germline V gene (reference sequence), CDR1 reads SEHNR and CDR2 reads FQNEAQ. The CDR3 sequence holds 16 residues, the cysteine and phenylalanine included. Of the read, only the CDR3 DNA is kept; its 48 bases are in frame from base 1. Trimmed from V: 4 bases; trimmed from J: 3 bases; junction bases lacking a gene match: 8. The source is a man aged 60-69 years with active or convalescent COVID-19. Recombination connected TRBV7-9 to TRBJ2-5; 10 bases in the middle match TRBD2. Sequences were obtained from peripheral blood. The bases read TGTGCCAGCAGCTCAACGTTACTAGCGGGAAAAGAGACCCAGTACTTC. This encodes CASSSTLLAGKETQYF.